This entry is about one T cell receptor (beta chain). What it recognizes is unknown. The junction departs from germline at one end; a sequencing error may be responsible. In germline, CDR1 is LGHDT, CDR2 YNNKEL (reference sequence). CDR3 length: 17 amino acids. This sample stems from a study of identical twins. With no exceptions, donors were healthy Caucasians. A universal primer site was created by template switching, with the cDNA bearing unique molecular identifiers. From the 5' RACE reads, TCRdb called clonotypes with MiXCR, one entry per CDR3 protein. The table records around 490,000 distinct CDR3 sequences, more than 13% of them present only once. Regarding the study as a whole: Beta clonotypes that were abundant in cord blood contained fewer insertions, a pattern absent from memory repertoires. Conclusions were drawn cross-sectionally by statistical analysis, without following the same donors.

This sample was shared with a second study, whose subject was yellow fever vaccine responses in identical twins.

This receptor was obtained from a woman aged 18-35 years in good health. The chain uses TRBV3-1 and TRBJ2-5, with D possibly being TRBD1 or TRBD2 (5 bases each). Material for sequencing was CD4+ T cells sorted from blood. CDR3 DNA: TGTGCCAGCACCCAAGCCGGTCAGCGGAGAAGGGGAGAGACCCAGTACTTC. Encoded protein: CASTQAGQRRRGETQYF.